A selection of T cell receptor beta chains follows, all from one sample in a study of circulating and synovial CD4+ cells in juvenile arthritis. TCRdb's copy holds only in-frame clones and misses some; the assay was immunoSEQ multiplex PCR. The profile covers around 2,800 clones, with 88% appearing a single time and approximately 3.5% taken by the ten largest. Sequencing was carried out using HLA-DR+ CD4+ T cells from blood. Every receptor here comes from a human donor with juvenile idiopathic arthritis. CDR3s include the opening cysteine and the closing phenylalanine or tryptophan. Fields, in order: clone size, D gene, V gene, J gene, CDR3 protein, CDR3 DNA. The D gene is left open where the match is weak. Some rows have no size entry. The others give once, few or many, or a class for an expanded clone.

-,-,TRBV9,TRBJ2-5,CASSVATGHGKTQYF,TGTGCCAGCAGCGTAGCTACGGGACACGGCAAGACCCAGTACTTC
once,-,TRBV5-1,TRBJ1-4,CASSWGDARLNEKLFF,TGCGCCAGCAGCTGGGGAGACGCACGCCTCAATGAAAAACTGTTTTTT
-,TRBD2,TRBV7-2,TRBJ2-1,CASSLILAASGYNEQFF,TGTGCCAGCAGCTTAATCCTAGCGGCCTCTGGGTACAATGAGCAGTTCTTC
-,-,TRBV19,TRBJ2-1,CATQPGDYNEQFF,TGTGCCACCCAGCCCGGGGATTACAATGAGCAGTTCTTC
-,-,TRBV30,TRBJ2-3,CAWKGLVVTDTQYF,TGTGCCTGGAAGGGGCTGGTTGTGACAGATACGCAGTATTTT
-,TRBD1,TRBV6-1,TRBJ2-6,CASSVDRAGANVLTF,TGTGCCAGCAGTGTCGACAGGGCTGGGGCCAACGTCCTGACTTTC
-,TRBD2,TRBV7-2,TRBJ2-1,CASSSPSGGALYQFF,TGTGCCAGCAGCTCCCCTAGCGGGGGGGCCTTATATCAGTTCTTC
-,-,TRBV2,TRBJ1-1,CASSREFNTEAFF,TGTGCCAGCAGTAGGGAGTTCAACACTGAAGCTTTCTTT
-,-,TRBV7-3,TRBJ2-7,CASSPGAGELYEQYF,TGTGCCAGCAGCCCCGGGGCAGGGGAACTCTACGAGCAGTACTTC
-,-,TRBV10-3,TRBJ2-1,CATVPAGGTNEQFF,TGTGCCACCGTCCCGGCAGGGGGGACCAATGAGCAGTTCTTC
-,TRBD2,TRBV29-1,TRBJ2-2,CSVGTSGNTGELFF,TGCAGCGTCGGGACTAGCGGGAACACCGGGGAGCTGTTTTTT
-,TRBD1,TRBV6-5,TRBJ2-2,CASSLQGAGELFF,TGTGCCAGCAGTCTACAGGGGGCCGGGGAGCTGTTTTTT
-,-,TRBV30,TRBJ2-7,CAWRGGESSYEQYF,TGTGCCTGGAGAGGCGGGGAAAGCTCCTACGAGCAGTACTTC
-,-,TRBV20-1,TRBJ1-2,CSAPSSGGYTF,TGCAGTGCCCCCTCCTCGGGTGGCTACACCTTC
-,TRBD1,TRBV10-3,TRBJ2-7,CAISDAGTDYEQYF,TGTGCCATCAGTGACGCCGGGACAGACTACGAGCAGTACTTC
-,-,TRBV27,TRBJ2-7,CASSRRASYEQYF,TGTGCCAGCAGTCGGAGGGCCTCCTACGAGCAGTACTTC
-,-,TRBV11-2,TRBJ2-5,CASSLQETQYF,TGTGCCAGCAGCCTCCAGGAGACCCAGTACTTC
-,TRBD1,TRBV6-4,TRBJ2-1,CASSEQGGYNEQFF,TGTGCCAGCAGTGAACAGGGGGGCTACAATGAGCAGTTCTTC
-,TRBD1,TRBV6-1,TRBJ1-2,CASSEDGTGNRAWGYTF,TGTGCCAGCAGTGAAGACGGGACAGGGAATAGGGCGTGGGGCTACACCTTC
-,-,TRBV7-2,TRBJ2-2,CASLRGQNTGELFF,TGTGCCAGCCTCCGGGGACAGAACACCGGGGAGCTGTTTTTT
-,-,TRBV15,TRBJ2-2,CATSRDYRGLFF,TGTGCCACCAGCAGAGATTATAGGGGTCTGTTTTTT
-,TRBD2,TRBV6-5,TRBJ2-7,CASSPELAGGYEQYF,TGTGCCAGCAGCCCCGAACTAGCGGGAGGATACGAGCAGTACTTC
once,-,TRBV30,TRBJ1-1,CAWSGMNTEAFF,TGTGCCTGGAGCGGGATGAACACTGAAGCTTTCTTT
-,TRBD1,TRBV5-1,TRBJ2-5,CASRSGQGLFYEQHF,TGCGCCAGCAGGTCGGGACAGGGATTATTCTACGAGCAGCACTTC
-,-,TRBV4-3,TRBJ1-3,CASSQDKKPGNTIYF,TGCGCCAGCAGCCAAGATAAGAAGCCGGGAAACACCATATATTTT
-,-,TRBV13,TRBJ1-1,CASSSYSGRGQVDTEAFF,TGTGCCAGCAGCTCTTACTCCGGGAGGGGCCAGGTTGACACTGAAGCTTTCTTT
-,TRBD1,TRBV6-5,TRBJ1-1,CASSYTRGATEAFF,TGTGCCAGCAGTTATACCAGGGGGGCCACTGAAGCTTTCTTT
once,-,TRBV10-1,TRBJ1-1,CASSEFRMNTEAFF,TGCGCCAGCAGTGAGTTCAGGATGAACACTGAAGCTTTCTTT
few,-,TRBV4-2,TRBJ1-3,CASSPTLPSLGRDNGNTIYF,TGTGCCAGCAGCCCTACCCTCCCCAGCTTGGGCAGGGATAATGGAAACACCATATATTTT
-,-,TRBV19,TRBJ2-7,CASSRQVSYEQYF,TGTGCCAGTAGTCGCCAGGTGTCCTACGAGCAGTACTTC
-,-,TRBV30,TRBJ2-7,CAWSVGRAYEQYF,TGTGCCTGGAGTGTTGGGCGCGCCTACGAGCAGTACTTC
-,TRBD1,TRBV5-1,TRBJ1-2,CASSLSGQGGYGYTF,TGCGCCAGCAGCTTGTCAGGACAGGGAGGCTATGGCTACACCTTC
-,-,TRBV5-6,TRBJ2-7,CASSPRGLLSSYEQYF,TGTGCCAGCAGCCCCCGCGGTCTTCTAAGCTCCTACGAGCAGTACTTC
-,-,TRBV30,TRBJ1-1,CAQTIGTEAFF,TGTGCCCAGACAATAGGCACTGAAGCTTTCTTT
once,-,TRBV29-1,TRBJ1-3,CSVAGAAGNTIYF,TGCAGCGTTGCAGGGGCGGCTGGAAACACCATATATTTT
-,-,TRBV7-2,TRBJ2-7,CASSLSGVIEQYF,TGTGCCAGCAGCTTATCGGGTGTGATAGAGCAGTACTTC
-,TRBD1,TRBV29-1,TRBJ2-2,CSVEGQGASFGTGELFF,TGCAGCGTTGAGGGGCAGGGGGCCTCCTTTGGCACCGGGGAGCTGTTTTTT
once,TRBD1,TRBV6-1,TRBJ1-5,CASTTGGLNQPQHF,TGTGCCAGCACTACAGGGGGACTCAATCAGCCCCAGCATTTT
-,TRBD1,TRBV11-3,TRBJ2-7,CASSRDRWFPEQYF,TGTGCCAGCAGCCGGGACAGGTGGTTTCCCGAGCAGTACTTC
few,-,TRBV7-2,TRBJ2-3,CASSLGGSGGFTDTQYF,TGTGCCAGCAGCTTAGGTGGGTCCGGAGGTTTCACAGATACGCAGTATTTT
once,TRBD2,TRBV13,TRBJ2-1,CASRDQGGLAGGSSSYNEQFF,TGTGCCAGCAGAGACCAGGGAGGACTAGCGGGGGGGTCAAGCTCCTACAATGAGCAGTTCTTC
-,-,TRBV7-9,TRBJ1-1,CASSLEGEGTEAFF,TGTGCCAGCAGCTTAGAAGGAGAGGGAACTGAAGCTTTCTTT
-,-,TRBV2,TRBJ2-7,CAFSRRSYEQYF,TGTGCCTTCTCACGTCGGTCCTACGAGCAGTACTTC
-,-,TRBV1,TRBJ2-1,CTSSQAYNEQFF,TGCACCAGCAGCCAAGCGTACAATGAGCAGTTCTTC
-,-,TRBV5-1,TRBJ1-1,CASSLEGGDIEAFF,TGCGCCAGCAGCTTAGAAGGCGGGGATATTGAAGCTTTCTTT
-,TRBD1,TRBV6-5,TRBJ1-5,CASSSTGGIQPQHF,TGTGCCAGCAGTTCGACAGGGGGCATTCAGCCCCAGCATTTT
-,-,TRBV7-2,TRBJ1-3,CASFYDTGNTIYF,TGTGCCAGCTTCTACGATACTGGAAACACCATATATTTT
-,TRBD1,TRBV5-1,TRBJ1-6,CASSLGFRDRVISSPLHF,TGCGCCAGCAGCTTGGGATTCCGGGACAGGGTTATCAGCTCACCCCTCCACTTT
-,-,TRBV4-1,TRBJ2-7,CASSQDLSRGGRGEQYF,TGCGCCAGCAGCCAAGATCTTTCTAGGGGGGGCCGGGGCGAGCAGTACTTC
-,-,TRBV28,TRBJ1-3,CASSSQGNTIYF,TGTGCCAGCAGTTCACAGGGAAACACCATATATTTT
few,TRBD2,TRBV6-5,TRBJ2-7,CASSLTSGRRYEQYF,TGTGCCAGCAGCCTAACTAGCGGGAGGCGTTACGAGCAGTACTTC
-,TRBD1,TRBV5-1,TRBJ2-7,CASKKDRALYEQYF,TGCGCCAGCAAGAAAGACAGGGCCCTCTACGAGCAGTACTTC
few,-,TRBV7-2,TRBJ2-4,CASSPEQGNIQYF,TGTGCCAGCAGCCCTGAACAGGGAAACATTCAGTACTTC
few,-,TRBV19,TRBJ1-1,CASIGPGIMLTEAFF,TGTGCCAGTATAGGGCCAGGGATTATGCTCACTGAAGCTTTCTTT
-,-,TRBV4-2,TRBJ1-3,CASSQDAGGNTIYF,TGTGCCAGCAGCCAAGATGCAGGGGGAAACACCATATATTTT
-,-,TRBV15,TRBJ2-7,CATSRDAAYEQYF,TGTGCCACCAGCAGAGATGCGGCCTACGAGCAGTACTTC
-,-,TRBV7-9,TRBJ1-3,CASNFDSLSGNTIYF,TGTGCCAGCAACTTCGACAGCCTCTCTGGAAACACCATATATTTT